This T cell receptor beta chain was identified in a study of blood T cells in healthy people across ages. Study-level information: Template-switching capture recovered about one barcoded beta molecule per two T cells.

The junction had 7 bases not matched to a gene; V was cut back by 4 bases and J by 7 bases. The CDR3 runs to 16 residues. Germline-derived CDR1 and CDR2 are SGDLS and YYNGEE. Combining a sample-barcoded 5' primer with a J-beta primer mix, a second PCR ran for roughly 7 to 12 cycles. Every cDNA was tagged by a template-switch adaptor with 12 random nucleotides. TCRdb redid the calling of the 5' RACE reads with MiXCR, one entry per CDR3 protein. This sample yields roughly 830,000 distinct CDR3 sequences, of which around 62% are seen a single time; about 27% belongs to the top ten. Details on this clonotype: Its target is not known.

Study findings and constraints: Estimates drawn from one million T cells were deemed to understate diversity. Changes seen in expanded clonotypes were possibly confounded by donor CMV status left unknown.

The rearrangement links TRBV9 to TRBJ2-1; 14 nucleotides agree with TRBD2. The receptor was isolated from a man in his thirties or forties in good health. What was sequenced was blood. The CDR3 nucleotides read TGTGCCAGCAGCATTACGGGACTAGCGGGGGTGAATGAGCAGTTCTTC. This sequence encodes CASSITGLAGVNEQFF.